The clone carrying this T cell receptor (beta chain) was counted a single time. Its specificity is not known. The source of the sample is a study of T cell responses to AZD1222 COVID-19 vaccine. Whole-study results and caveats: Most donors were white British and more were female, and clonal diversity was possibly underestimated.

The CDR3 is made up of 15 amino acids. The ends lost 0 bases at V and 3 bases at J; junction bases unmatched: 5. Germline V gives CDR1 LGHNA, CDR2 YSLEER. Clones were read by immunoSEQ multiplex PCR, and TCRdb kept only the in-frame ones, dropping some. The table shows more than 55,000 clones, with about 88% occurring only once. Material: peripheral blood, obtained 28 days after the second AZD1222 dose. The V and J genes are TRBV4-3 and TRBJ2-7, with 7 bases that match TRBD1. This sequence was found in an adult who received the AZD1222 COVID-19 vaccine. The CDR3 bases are TGCGCCAGCAGCCAAGAGGGCAGGGGGTTCTACGAGCAGTACTTC. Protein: CASSQEGRGFYEQYF.